A single sample gave rise to the 32 T cell receptor beta chains below, sequenced in a study of blood T cells in healthy people across ages. Together with a sample-barcoded 5' primer, a J-beta primer mix was included in a second PCR lasting roughly 6 to 12 cycles. A single record per CDR3 protein comes from TCRdb applying MiXCR to the 5' RACE reads. The table includes 650,000 to 1,000,000 distinct CDR3 sequences, around 36% detected once. The sequenced material came from blood. Receptor source: a man younger than 30 in good health.

The V call is TRBV9, the J call TRBJ1-4; the D gene is possibly TRBD1 (5 bases). The V gene's germline CDR1 is SGDLS and CDR2 YYNGEE. The V end lost 3 bases, the J end lost 8 bases, and 11 bases lay between the germline ends. The CDR3 covers 13 residues. CDR3 protein: CASSDVGGEKLFF. The DNA of the CDR3 is TGTGCCAGCAGCGATGTGGGGGGGGAAAAACTGTTTTTT.

The chain is built from TRBV20-1 and TRBJ2-7; TRBD1 or TRBD2 may be the D gene (5 bases each). The CDR3 consists of 19 residues. The V end was cut by 0 bases, the J end by 7 bases, with 31 bases between. The germline V gene has CDR1 DFQATT and CDR2 SNEGSKA (reference sequence). The CDR3 DNA reads as TGCAGTGCTAGAGATCTTGGCACACGGGACGCTAGTAGGGTGTATGAGCAGTACTTC. This encodes CSARDLGTRDASRVYEQYF.

The genes are TRBV20-1 and TRBJ2-3, with no clear D. This CDR3 region has 14 residues. Germline loops: CDR1 DFQATT, CDR2 SNEGSKA (reference sequence). The V gene lost 6 bases and the J gene lost 0 bases, with 13 bases spanning the gap. In DNA form, the CDR3 reads TGCAGTGCCATCCTCCCGGACAGCACAGATACGCAGTATTTT. It specifies CSAILPDSTDTQYF.

Concerning this clonotype: A read error may explain this, as a much larger clone is one base away. The genes are TRBV10-3 and TRBJ2-1; 7 bases fit TRBD1. Germline V gives CDR1 ENHRY, CDR2 SYGVKD. Trimming cost V 10 bases and J 4 bases; bases outside gene matches: 10. The CDR3 has 14 amino acids. The CDR3 DNA sequence: TGTGCCAACAGGACCGGGACAGAATACAATGAGCAGTTCTTC. The encoded protein is CANRTGTEYNEQFF.

V gene TRBV27 combines with J gene TRBJ2-1; 7 nucleotides agree with TRBD2. Per the germline V gene, CDR1 is MNHEY and CDR2 is SMNVEV (reference sequence). This CDR3 has 16 amino acids. V lost 8 bases to trimming and J lost 3 bases; unmatched junction nucleotides: 13. DNA of the CDR3: TGTGCCAGCTGTCAGAGGGCTAGCGGAGGCTACAATGAGCAGTTCTTC. This codes for CASCQRASGGYNEQFF.

Note on this clonotype: Germline and junction disagree at one end, which may indicate a read error. This sequence joins TRBV4-2 and TRBJ2-2; no firm D call. This CDR3 region has 16 residues. CDR1 is LGHNA and CDR2 is YNFKEQ in the germline V gene. The chain's CDR3 is CAGSQELNANTGELFF. CDR3 in DNA: TGTGCCGGCAGCCAAGAACTTAACGCGAACACCGGGGAGCTGTTTTTT.

This clonotype was counted only a few times. V gene TRBV27 combines with J gene TRBJ2-7; TRBD2 aligns across 7 bases. CDR1 is MNHEY and CDR2 is SMNVEV in the germline V gene (reference sequence). The CDR3 extends over 11 amino acids. With 5 bases clipped from V and 5 bases from J, the junction kept 0 bases outside the gene matches. CDR3 amino acids: CASSAGDEQYF. The CDR3 region has the DNA TGTGCCAGCAGTGCGGGGGACGAGCAGTACTTC.

This sequence joins TRBV5-1 and TRBJ2-5, with 8 bases lining up with TRBD1. Germline V CDR1 and CDR2: SGHRS, YFSETQ. This CDR3 has 16 residues. The ends lost 4 bases at V and 0 bases at J; junction bases unmatched: 8. CDR3 bases: TGCGCCAGCAGCGATCCGGGACAGGCTAACCAAGAGACCCAGTACTTC. This gives the protein CASSDPGQANQETQYF.

In this sample, this clonotype turned up a few times. The CDR3 protein is CATSGTSGEPSTDTQYF. The DNA of the CDR3 is TGTGCCACTTCCGGGACTAGCGGGGAGCCTAGCACAGATACGCAGTATTTT. The genes are TRBV7-9 and TRBJ2-3; TRBD2 agrees at 13 bases. V dropped 10 bases and J dropped 0; count of bases not matched to a gene: 10. Germline-derived CDR1 and CDR2 are SEHNR and FQNEAQ (reference sequence). This CDR3 spans 17 amino acids.

This chain joins TRBV3-1 and TRBJ2-3; TRBD2 matches 7 bases. Germline CDR1 LGHDT, CDR2 YNNKEL (reference sequence). V lost 10 bases and J lost 2; bases outside the gene matches: 12. This CDR3 comprises 15 residues. Here the CDR3 DNA reads TGTGCCACCAAAAGGGAGGGTTACTCCACAGATACGCAGTATTTT. Translating it yields CATKREGYSTDTQYF.

This CDR3 is CSVGEGNTEAFF. Here the CDR3 DNA reads TGCAGCGTCGGAGAGGGGAACACTGAAGCTTTCTTT. The V gene is TRBV29-1, the J gene TRBJ1-1; D remains unclear. The CDR3 is 12 amino acids. Germline loops: CDR1 SQVTM, CDR2 ANQGSEA. Trimming pared 6 bases from V and 1 base from J, leaving 9 bases between.

In its sample, this clonotype was seen a few times. The chain links TRBV12-5 to TRBJ2-7, with D maybe TRBD2 (6 bases). The CDR3 has 17 amino acids. Trimming took 0 bases from V and 2 from J, leaving 17 bases between them. Germline CDR1 is LGHNT and CDR2 is FRNRAP. CDR3 sequence: CASGLVLAGTAPYEQYF. The CDR3 DNA is TGTGCTAGTGGTTTGGTATTGGCGGGGACTGCCCCCTACGAGCAGTACTTC.

This clonotype was picked up many times. This chain connects TRBV12-3 or TRBV12-4 to TRBJ2-3, with a possible D match to TRBD1 (5 bases). V was clipped by 3 bases and J by 9 bases, with 10 bases between them. The CDR3 loop spans 12 amino acids. The CDR3 is CASSLGPRTQYF. The CDR3 DNA sequence: TGTGCCAGCAGTTTGGGGCCCAGGACGCAGTATTTT.

The gene calls are TRBV7-9 and TRBJ2-5; D perhaps matches TRBD2 (5 bases). The CDR3 has 12 amino acids. Looked up from germline, CDR1 is SEHNR and CDR2 is FQNEAQ (reference sequence). V lost 5 bases and J 6 bases, leaving 10 bases between the germline ends. CDR3 in amino acids: CASSPGKKTQYF. The CDR3 nucleotides read TGTGCCAGCAGCCCCGGGAAGAAGACCCAGTACTTC. The full variable domain, rest sourced from reference TRBV7-9 and TRBJ2-5, is DTGVSQNPRHKITKRGQNVTFRCDPISEHNRLYWYRQTLGQGPEFLTYFQNEAQLEKSRLLSDRFSAERPKGSFSTLEIQRTEQGDSAMYLCASSPGKKTQYFGPGTRLLVL.

This clonotype has ten or more counts. J is TRBJ1-2 and V is TRBV30; D gene unclear. From germline, CDR1 is GTSNPN and CDR2 SVGIG (reference sequence). CDR3 size: 15 residues. Trimming pared 0 bases from V and 2 bases from J, leaving 13 bases between. The CDR3 here is CAWSVRWAENYGYTF. The CDR3 DNA reads as TGTGCCTGGAGTGTACGTTGGGCGGAGAACTATGGCTACACCTTC.

The chain carries TRBV4-1 and TRBJ2-1; D is perhaps TRBD2 (5 bases). CDR1 is MGHRA and CDR2 is YSYEKL in the germline V gene. V dropped 1 base and J dropped 13 bases, with 14 bases sitting between them. This CDR3 spans 13 amino acids. The DNA of the CDR3 is TGCGCCAGCAGCCAAGGGACTTATGAGACCCAGTTCTTC. Protein sequence: CASSQGTYETQFF.

A few counts support this clonotype. The genes are TRBV7-8 and TRBJ2-7; the D is unclear. CDR3 length: 14 amino acids. The germline V and J ends were trimmed by 5 bases and 1 base, with 12 bases remaining between them. In germline, CDR1 is SGHVS, CDR2 FQNEAQ. The CDR3, as DNA: TGTGCCAGCAGCCCGATCGGAGCATCCTACGAGCAGTACTTC. Translation: CASSPIGASYEQYF.

The chain has TRBV20-1 and TRBJ1-1; D unclear. V was pared by 6 bases and J by 2 bases, with 10 bases between. Germline V gene data show CDR1 as DFQATT and CDR2 as SNEGSKA (reference sequence). This CDR3 is built from 12 residues. The CDR3 protein is CSALNTNTEAFF. The DNA for the CDR3 is TGCAGTGCCCTCAATACTAACACTGAAGCTTTCTTT.

At least ten counts were recorded for this clonotype. The rearrangement joins TRBV29-1 to TRBJ2-1; D ambiguous. V was trimmed by 3 bases and J by 4 bases, leaving 7 bases between them. From germline, CDR1 is SQVTM and CDR2 ANQGSEA. The CDR3 runs 12 residues. CDR3 nucleotides: TGCAGCGTTGACGTGGGATACAATGAGCAGTTCTTC. Encoded protein: CSVDVGYNEQFF.

The chain joins TRBV15 to TRBJ2-3; TRBD2 aligns across 7 bases. With 5 bases clipped from V and 4 bases from J, the junction kept 12 bases outside the gene matches. The CDR3 consists of 16 residues. CDR1 LNHNV and CDR2 YYDKDF come from the germline V gene (reference sequence). The CDR3 DNA sequence: TGTGCCACCAGCGAGGTAGCGGGTCGGCCTTCAGATACGCAGTATTTT. Protein: CATSEVAGRPSDTQYF.

This clonotype was seen a few times. The chain links TRBV6-5 to TRBJ1-5, with D unresolved. The germline gives CDR1 MNHEY, CDR2 SVGAGI. Trimming removed 5 bases from V and 0 bases from J, with 8 bases in between. The CDR3 runs 14 residues. The CDR3 is CASSPWNSNQPQHF. The CDR3 DNA reads as TGTGCCAGCAGTCCCTGGAATAGCAATCAGCCCCAGCATTTT.

A note on this clonotype: This may be a read error: a much more frequent sequence differs by one nucleotide. The V gene is TRBV6-2 or TRBV6-3, the J gene TRBJ2-5, with D possibly being TRBD1 (6 bases). With the DNA end fitting TRBJ2-1 better, the J assignment may be wrong. Germline CDR1 MNHEY, CDR2 SVGEGT. The CDR3 extends over 14 amino acids. CDR3 nucleotide sequence: TGTGCCAGCAGCAACCACAGGGACCAAGAGACCCAGTTCTTC. Protein: CASSNHRDQETQFF.

The rearrangement uses TRBV5-1 and TRBJ1-1; the match to TRBD1 covers 8 bases. Unmatched junction bases numbered 15, after V lost 3 bases and J lost 8 bases. The CDR3 has 16 amino acids. Per the germline V gene, CDR1 is SGHRS and CDR2 is YFSETQ. CDR3 DNA sequence: TGCGCCAGCAGCTCACAACCCACAGGGGGGGCGGGGGAAGCTTTCTTT. Its translation: CASSSQPTGGAGEAFF.

Notes on this clonotype: A much larger clonotype is one base distant, so this may be a read error. This chain uses TRBV20-1 with TRBJ2-7; D may correspond to TRBD1 or TRBD2 (7 bases each). This CDR3 region has 12 residues. The V gene's germline CDR1 is DFQATT and CDR2 SNEGSKA (reference sequence). V shed 4 bases and J shed 2 bases, with 9 bases lying between them. As DNA, the CDR3 is TGCAGTGCTACAGGGGGGGCCTACGAGCAGTACTTC. It codes for CSATGGAYEQYF.

This clonotype was seen a handful of times. CDR3 in amino acids: CSAETGRNTEAFF. The CDR3 DNA follows: TGCAGTGCTGAGACAGGGAGGAACACTGAAGCTTTCTTT. The chain has TRBV20-1 and TRBJ1-1; TRBD1 agrees at 7 bases. The germline gives CDR1 DFQATT, CDR2 SNEGSKA (reference sequence). V was clipped by 5 bases and J by 1 base; unmatched bases: 4. This CDR3 is built from 13 residues.

The CDR3 bases are TGTGCCAGCAGTTCGAGGGACAGGGTCGGAGAAAAACTGTTTTTT. It is translated as CASSSRDRVGEKLFF. The V gene is TRBV12-3 or TRBV12-4, the J gene TRBJ1-4; TRBD1 matches at 9 bases. The CDR3 sequence is 15 residues long. V was clipped by 4 bases and J by 8 bases; unmatched bases: 8.

Points on this clonotype: A single base separates this from a much larger clone, so it may be a read error. J is TRBJ2-5 and V is TRBV12-3 or TRBV12-4; D might be TRBD2 (6 bases). The CDR3 contains 14 residues. The CDR3 is CASRRTTRMETKYF. As DNA, the CDR3 is TGTGCCAGCAGACGGACTACGCGGATGGAGACCAAGTACTTC.

Regarding this clonotype: A much larger clone is a single base away; this may be a read error. The chain combines TRBV12-3 or TRBV12-4 with TRBJ2-1; possibly TRBD1 or TRBD2 for D (6 bases each). The CDR3 length is 16 residues. V shed 6 bases and J shed 0 bases, with 15 bases lying between them. CDR3 sequence (DNA): TGTGCCAGCAGAGGTCACTGGGGGGCCTCCTACAATGAGCAGTTCTTC. It yields the protein CASRGHWGASYNEQFF.

This clonotype was recorded many times. CDR3 sequence (DNA): TGTGCCAGCAATTCCGGCTCCTACGAGCAGTACTTC. Its protein is CASNSGSYEQYF. V usage is TRBV9 and J usage is TRBJ2-7; D unclear. Germline values: CDR1 SGDLS, CDR2 YYNGEE. Trimming removed 6 bases at V and 0 bases at J, with 7 bases between. This CDR3 spans 12 amino acids.

This clonotype was counted only a few times. The genes are TRBV30 and TRBJ2-1; D not certain. The germline V gene has CDR1 GTSNPN and CDR2 SVGIG (reference sequence). The CDR3 runs 11 residues. V lost 3 bases to trimming and J lost 6 bases, with 6 bases between them. The CDR3 reads CAWSPPNEQFF. The CDR3 coding sequence is TGTGCCTGGAGCCCTCCCAATGAGCAGTTCTTC.

The V and J genes are TRBV27 and TRBJ2-3; possibly TRBD1 for D (6 bases). Deletions cut 0 bases from V and 4 bases from J, with 14 bases between. The CDR3 is 16 amino acids. Germline V gene sequence: CDR1 MNHEY, CDR2 SMNVEV (reference sequence). DNA for the CDR3: TGTGCCAGCAGTTTATCTCACAGGGTTTTGGCAGATACGCAGTATTTT. Residues: CASSLSHRVLADTQYF.

This clonotype came up a few times. The rearrangement joins TRBV3-1 to TRBJ2-5; D is perhaps TRBD2 (6 bases). This CDR3 contains 15 residues. Germline V gene data show CDR1 as LGHDT and CDR2 as YNNKEL (reference sequence). V was clipped by 0 bases and J by 11 bases, with 19 bases between them. In DNA form, the CDR3 reads TGTGCCAGCAGCCAAGACGCGACGGGGGTTTGGAAGCAGTACTTC. Translated, it gives CASSQDATGVWKQYF.